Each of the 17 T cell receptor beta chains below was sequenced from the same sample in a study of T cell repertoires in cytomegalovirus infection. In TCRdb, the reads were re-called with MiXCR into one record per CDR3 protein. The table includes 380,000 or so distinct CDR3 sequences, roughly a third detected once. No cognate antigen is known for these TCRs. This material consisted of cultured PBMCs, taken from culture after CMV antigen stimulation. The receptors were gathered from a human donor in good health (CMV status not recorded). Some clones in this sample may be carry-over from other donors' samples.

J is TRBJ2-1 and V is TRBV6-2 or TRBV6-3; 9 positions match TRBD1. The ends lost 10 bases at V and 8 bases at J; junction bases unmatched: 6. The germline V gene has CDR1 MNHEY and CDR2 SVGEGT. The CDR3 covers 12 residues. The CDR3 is CAIGDRVDEQFF. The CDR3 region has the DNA TGTGCCATTGGGGACAGGGTGGATGAGCAGTTCTTC.

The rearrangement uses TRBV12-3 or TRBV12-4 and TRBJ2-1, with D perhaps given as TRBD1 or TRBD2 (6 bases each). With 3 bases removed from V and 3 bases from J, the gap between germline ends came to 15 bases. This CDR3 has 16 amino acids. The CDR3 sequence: CASSFKIGGGYNEQFF. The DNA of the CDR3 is TGTGCCAGCAGTTTTAAGATCGGAGGGGGCTACAATGAGCAGTTCTTC.

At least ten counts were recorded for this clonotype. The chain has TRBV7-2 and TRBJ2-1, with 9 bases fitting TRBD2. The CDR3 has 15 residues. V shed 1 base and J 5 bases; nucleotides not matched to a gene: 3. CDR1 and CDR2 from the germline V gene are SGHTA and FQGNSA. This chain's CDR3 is CASSLEAGGNNEQFF. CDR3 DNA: TGTGCCAGCAGCTTAGAAGCGGGAGGTAACAATGAGCAGTTCTTC.

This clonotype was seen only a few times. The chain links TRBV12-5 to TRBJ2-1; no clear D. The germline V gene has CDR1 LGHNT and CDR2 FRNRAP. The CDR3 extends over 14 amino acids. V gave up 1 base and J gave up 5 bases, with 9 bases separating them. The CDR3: CASGLGLENNEQFF. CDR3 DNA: TGTGCTAGTGGTTTGGGCTTAGAAAACAATGAGCAGTTCTTC.

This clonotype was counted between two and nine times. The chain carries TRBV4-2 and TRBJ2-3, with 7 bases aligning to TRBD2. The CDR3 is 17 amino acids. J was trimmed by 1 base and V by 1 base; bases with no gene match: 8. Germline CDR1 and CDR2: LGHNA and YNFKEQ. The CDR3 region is CASSQAMSSGRTDTQYF. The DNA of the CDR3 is TGTGCCAGCAGCCAAGCAATGTCTAGCGGACGCACAGATACGCAGTATTTT.

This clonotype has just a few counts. CDR3 nucleotides: TGTGCCACCAGTGAAGATCCTGGATCCGGGACCCAGGGGACCCAGTACTTC. It encodes CATSEDPGSGTQGTQYF. The chain uses TRBV24-1 and TRBJ2-5; D possibly matches TRBD1 or TRBD2 (5 bases each). The CDR3 totals 17 residues. CDR1 is KGHDR and CDR2 is SFDVKD in the germline V gene. V lost 4 bases, J lost 7 bases, and 24 bases lay in between.

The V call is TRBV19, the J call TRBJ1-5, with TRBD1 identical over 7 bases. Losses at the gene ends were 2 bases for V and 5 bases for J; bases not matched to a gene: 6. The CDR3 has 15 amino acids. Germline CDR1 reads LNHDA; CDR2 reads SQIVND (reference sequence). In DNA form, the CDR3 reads TGTGCCAGTAGTATAACCAGGGGGATGCATCAGCCCCAGCATTTT. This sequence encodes CASSITRGMHQPQHF.

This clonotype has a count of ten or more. The CDR3 region has the DNA TGTGCCAGCAGTGTGGGACTAGCGGTCTCCTACGAGCAGTACTTC. This codes for CASSVGLAVSYEQYF. The V call is TRBV6-1, the J call TRBJ2-7; 11 bases are a match to TRBD2. The trim removed 4 bases at V and 0 bases at J, leaving 2 bases unmatched. Germline lookup yields CDR1 MNHNS and CDR2 SASEGT. The CDR3 contains 15 residues.

The CDR3 bases are TGTGCCAGCAGCGTAGAGGCCGCAGATACGCAGTATTTT. It is translated as CASSVEAADTQYF. The rearrangement links TRBV9 to TRBJ2-3; D remains ambiguous. This CDR3 contains 13 residues. The germline CDR1 and CDR2 sequences are SGDLS and YYNGEE. V was clipped by 0 bases and J by 4 bases, with 6 bases between them.

The CDR3 loop reads CASSLTRTYYEQYV. CDR3 coding DNA: TGTGCCAGCAGTTTAACTAGGACCTACTACGAGCAGTACGTC. This chain uses TRBV12-3 or TRBV12-4 with TRBJ2-7, with a weak D call TRBD2 (5 bases). Trimming left V 2 bases short and J 3 bases short, with 11 bases between. The CDR3 loop spans 14 amino acids.

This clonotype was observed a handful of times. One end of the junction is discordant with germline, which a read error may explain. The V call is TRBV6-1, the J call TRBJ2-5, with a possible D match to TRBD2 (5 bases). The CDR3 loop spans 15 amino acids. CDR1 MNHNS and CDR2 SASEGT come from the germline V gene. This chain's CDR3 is CASREGVALQETQYF. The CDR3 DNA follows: TGTGCCAGCAGGGAAGGCGTAGCGTTACAAGAGACCCAGTACTTC.

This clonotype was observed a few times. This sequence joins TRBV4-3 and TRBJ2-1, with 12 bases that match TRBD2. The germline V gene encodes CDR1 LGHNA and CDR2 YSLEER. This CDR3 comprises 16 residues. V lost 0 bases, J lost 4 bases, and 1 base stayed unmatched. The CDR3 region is CASSQDLAGGYNEQFF. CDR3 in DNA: TGCGCCAGCAGCCAAGATCTAGCGGGGGGGTACAATGAGCAGTTCTTC.

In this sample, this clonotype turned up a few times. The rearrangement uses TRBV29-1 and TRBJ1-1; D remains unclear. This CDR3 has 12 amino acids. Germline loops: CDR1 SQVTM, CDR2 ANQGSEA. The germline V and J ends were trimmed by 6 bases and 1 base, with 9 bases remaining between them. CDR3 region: CSVNDANTEAFF. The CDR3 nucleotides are TGCAGCGTGAATGACGCGAACACTGAAGCTTTCTTT. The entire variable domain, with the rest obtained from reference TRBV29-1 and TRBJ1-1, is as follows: SAVISQKPSRDICQRGTSLTIQCQVDSQVTMMFWYRQQPGQSLTLIATANQGSEATYESGFVIDKFPISRPNLTFSTLTVSNMSPEDSSIYLCSVNDANTEAFFGQGTRLTVV.

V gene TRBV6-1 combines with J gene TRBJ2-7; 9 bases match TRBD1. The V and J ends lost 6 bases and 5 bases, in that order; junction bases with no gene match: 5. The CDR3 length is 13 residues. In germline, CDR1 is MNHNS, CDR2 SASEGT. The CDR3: CASRGTGLHEQYF. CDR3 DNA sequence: TGTGCCAGCAGGGGGACAGGGCTCCACGAGCAGTACTTC.

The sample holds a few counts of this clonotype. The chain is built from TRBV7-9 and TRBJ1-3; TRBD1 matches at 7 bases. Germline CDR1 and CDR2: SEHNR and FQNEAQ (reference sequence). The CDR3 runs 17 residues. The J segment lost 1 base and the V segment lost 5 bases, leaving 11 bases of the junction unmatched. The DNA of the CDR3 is TGTGCCAGCAGCCTACAGGGGCCCCCAGTATCTGGAAACACCATATATTTT. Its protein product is CASSLQGPPVSGNTIYF.

CDR3 sequence reads: CASSLAIGMQYF. The CDR3 nucleotides are TGTGCCAGCAGCTTAGCAATCGGGATGCAGTATTTT. This chain links TRBV11-3 with TRBJ2-3, with D tentatively TRBD2 (5 bases). The V and J ends lost 1 base and 11 bases respectively, with 10 bases between them. This CDR3 comprises 12 residues. The germline V gene has CDR1 SGHNT and CDR2 YENEEA. Filled out from reference TRBV11-3 and TRBJ2-3, the complete variable domain reads EAGVVQSPRYKIIEKKQPVAFWCNPISGHNTLYWYLQNLGQGPELLIRYENEEAVDDSQLPKDRFSAERLKGVDSTLKIQPAELGDSAVYLCASSLAIGMQYFGPGTRLTVL.

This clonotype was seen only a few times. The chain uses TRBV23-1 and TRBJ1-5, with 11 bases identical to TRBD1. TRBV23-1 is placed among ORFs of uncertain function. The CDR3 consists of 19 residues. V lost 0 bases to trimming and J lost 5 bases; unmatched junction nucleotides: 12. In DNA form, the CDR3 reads TGCGCCAGCAGTCAATCCAGGTCACGGGACAGGGGGTTCGATCAGCCCCAGCATTTT. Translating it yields CASSQSRSRDRGFDQPQHF.